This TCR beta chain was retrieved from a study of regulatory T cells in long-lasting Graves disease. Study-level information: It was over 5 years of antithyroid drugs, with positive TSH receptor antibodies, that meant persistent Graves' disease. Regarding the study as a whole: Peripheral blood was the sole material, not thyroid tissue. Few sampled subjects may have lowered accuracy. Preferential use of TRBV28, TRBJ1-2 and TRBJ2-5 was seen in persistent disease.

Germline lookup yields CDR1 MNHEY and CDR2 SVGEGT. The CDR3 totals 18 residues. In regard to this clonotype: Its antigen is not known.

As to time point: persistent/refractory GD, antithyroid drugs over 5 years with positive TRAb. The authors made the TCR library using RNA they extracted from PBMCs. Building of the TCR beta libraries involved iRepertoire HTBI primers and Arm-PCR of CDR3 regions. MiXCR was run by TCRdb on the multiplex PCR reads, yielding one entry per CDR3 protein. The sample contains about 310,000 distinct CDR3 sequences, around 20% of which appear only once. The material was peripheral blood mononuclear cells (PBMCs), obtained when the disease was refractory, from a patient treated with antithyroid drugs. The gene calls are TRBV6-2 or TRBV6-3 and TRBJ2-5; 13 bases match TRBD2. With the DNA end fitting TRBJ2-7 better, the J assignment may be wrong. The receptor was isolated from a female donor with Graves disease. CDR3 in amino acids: CASRRLAGGQTLQFEQYF. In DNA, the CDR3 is TGTGCCAGCAGAAGACTAGCGGGAGGCCAAACGCTCCAATTCGAGCAGTACTTC.